The T cell receptor beta chain described here comes from a study of shared clonotypes between healthy human individuals (dated by TCRdb to the early 2020s). In the study overall: The cohort included three men and two women between 18 and 49 years of age. Per donor, three plates each were used for CD4 naive and CD4 memory, two for CD8 naive, and one for CD8 memory. Per donor, leukapheresis produced somewhere between about 0.85 and 8.9 billion PBMCs. Blood TCR repertoires of about 5 healthy adults were deeply sequenced to estimate repertoire size and the extent of clonotype sharing between individuals. To increase sequencing depth and limit assay-specific biases, TCR repertoire library preparation and sequencing were carried out by different laboratories using diverse techniques. Paper-wide results and their limitations: Sampling was restricted to blood, and TCR repertoires in tissue are likely to differ from TCR repertoires in blood. Naive subsets generally had larger estimated clonotype richness than memory subsets. Across four donors, roughly 5.4% of naive CD4, roughly 3.8% of naive CD8, under 2.5% of memory CD4, and roughly 0.4% of memory CD8 clonotypes were shared. Pairwise subsampling indicated that sequencing depth was expected to affect the degree of clonotype sharing among donors. The small number of donors limited the genetic and exposure-history diversity represented. Compared with non-shared clonotypes, the clonotypes found in all four sorted-subset donors had higher generation probabilities. Incomplete sequencing was indicated by rarefaction of sorted-subset datasets, despite the large sequencing depth.

CDR1 and CDR2 are drawn from the germline V gene: LGHNA, YNFKEQ. From the cysteine through the phenylalanine, the CDR3 covers 13 amino acids. Just the 39-base CDR3 DNA is kept, in frame starting at base 1. The junction shows trimming of 1 base on V and 2 bases on J, plus 6 bases between the germline ends. In this sample, this clone turned up once. This receptor's antigen is unknown. The record has no base qualities; no much larger clone is one base away. TCR CDR3 regions were amplified from genomic DNA by multiplex PCR using the deep immunoSEQ assay. Extracted genomic DNA from each cell subset was spread evenly across all wells of several immunoSEQ 96-well plates, with each plate serving as a replicate. Each replicate PCR for sorted subsets received around 200 ng genomic DNA, equal to roughly 30,000 T cell genomes. Purified libraries were quantified with a Qubit 3.0 fluorometer, sized on a Bioanalyzer 2100, and re-quantified with the KAPA Library Quantification kit. Every immunoSEQ 96-well plate was sequenced on a dedicated single-read 150-cycle Illumina NextSeq 550 flow cell. Per the authors' processing: Because the immunoSEQ output included only junctional sequences and no quality scores, the filtering could not be the same as the filtering used for full-length reads. To assign V/J genes and CDR3, sequences were annotated against IMGT germline references using PyIR, a Python wrapper for IgBLAST v1.9. Any read was removed if the V/J assignment was weak (E-value above 1e-6), the CDR3 was missing, or the read contained stop codons, out-of-frame junctions, or ambiguous translated residues. V3J clonotypes were defined by identical inferred V gene, J gene, and CDR3 amino acid sequence. Percentage overlap between repertoires was calculated by dividing the number of shared unique clonotypes by the size of the smaller repertoire. Three approaches were used to assess repertoire richness: RTK rarefaction, the Chao1 estimator, and Recon v2.1 estimates of unobserved clonotypes. For all TCRbeta clonotypes obtained by the gDNA method from a handful of donors, generation probabilities were computed with OLGA. TCRdb's version of the immuneACCESS table is confined to in-frame rearrangements and falls short of the full clone set. An unresolved V gene accounts for under half of the shortfall where checked; the remainder is of unknown origin. The V and J calls and clone size come from that table; D and trimming were worked out from the DNA. The sample table records about 2.3 million clones; approximately 95% of these occur just once. The biggest ten clones account for about 0.39% of the sample.

Donors were healthy HIV-negative adults with no recently reported acute infections or vaccinations. Every donor was a Caucasian adult residing in Nashville, Tennessee, USA. Magnetic negative selection was used to enrich CD4+ T cells, after which naive cells were positively selected on CD45RA and the negative fraction became the memory subset. Blood was collected by leukapheresis, and PBMCs were isolated by Ficoll-Histopaque density gradient centrifugation and then cryopreserved in liquid nitrogen vapor phase. Purity and quantity of every magnetically sorted T cell population were checked by analytical flow cytometry. Genomic DNA was isolated from every sorted fraction and measured by UV absorbance on a Nanodrop 2000c.

The specimen sequenced was naive CD4+ T cells from PBMCs. The sample's cell subset or site label, in plain terms: CD45RA+ positively selected. The receptor chain draws on TRBV4-2 and TRBJ2-7; no D segment can be confidently identified. This receptor was taken from a man aged 18-30 years in good health. Some clones in this sample may be carry-over from other donors' samples. The nucleotide sequence is TGTGCCAGCAGCCAAGTAGCCACCTACGAGCAGTACTTC. It translates to CASSQVATYEQYF.